These 8 T cell receptor beta chains were sequenced from one sample in a study of radiotherapy plus CTLA-4 blockade in lung cancer. Some clones are missing from TCRdb's copy, which holds only in-frame ones; the method was immunoSEQ multiplex PCR. The sample consists of some 60,000 clones, about 80% of them appearing once. Sequenced here: peripheral blood, sampled from a patient treated with radiotherapy plus ipilimumab. The receptor source for this set is a human donor with non-small cell lung cancer who had a partial response to radiotherapy plus ipilimumab.

This rearrangement joins TRBV7-3 to TRBJ2-2; TRBD1 matches at 11 bases. Germline lookup yields CDR1 SGHTA and CDR2 FQGTGA. The CDR3 consists of 15 residues. Unmatched junction bases numbered 1, after V lost 1 base and J lost 6 bases. This CDR3 is CASSLKGQGAGELFF. CDR3 bases: TGTGCCAGCAGCTTAAAGGGACAGGGGGCCGGGGAGCTGTTTTTT.

The CDR3 spells CASSYGGRGSKQYF. CDR3 coding DNA: TGTGCCAGCAGTTACGGAGGCAGGGGTTCGAAGCAGTACTTC. V is TRBV6-5 and J is TRBJ2-7, with D perhaps TRBD1 (6 bases). CDR1 and CDR2 from the germline V gene are MNHEY and SVGAGI. The CDR3 runs 14 residues. V dropped 2 bases and J dropped 8 bases, with 16 bases sitting between them.

This clone turned up a few times. The chain joins TRBV6-1 to TRBJ2-2; 12 positions match TRBD2. The germline gives CDR1 MNHNS, CDR2 SASEGT. Trimming took 2 bases from V and 4 from J; bases not matched to a gene: 2. This CDR3 spans 16 amino acids. The CDR3 nucleotides are TGTGCCAGCAGTGAACTAGCGGGGGGGCCCACCGGGGAGCTGTTTTTT. This codes for CASSELAGGPTGELFF.

This clone was counted ten times or more. The chain carries TRBV6-1 and TRBJ2-1; D is possibly TRBD1 (6 bases). V was trimmed by 10 bases and J by 9 bases, leaving 22 bases between them. Germline CDR1 reads MNHNS; CDR2 reads SASEGT. The CDR3 contains 14 residues. CDR3 in amino acids: CATVGPGQGGEQFF. For the CDR3, the DNA is TGTGCCACCGTGGGTCCGGGACAAGGTGGTGAGCAGTTCTTC.

In this sample, this clone turned up once. The chain carries TRBV6-6 and TRBJ2-3; 12 nucleotides align to TRBD2. The ends lost 2 bases at V and 3 bases at J; junction bases unmatched: 3. Germline lookup yields CDR1 MNHNY and CDR2 SVGAGI (reference sequence). The CDR3 length is 16 residues. CDR3: CASSYATSGGTDTQYF. In DNA, the CDR3 is TGTGCCAGCAGTTACGCGACTAGCGGGGGAACAGATACGCAGTATTTT.

This chain uses TRBV20-1 with TRBJ1-1; no clear D gene. From germline, CDR1 is DFQATT and CDR2 SNEGSKA (reference sequence). The V end was cut by 3 bases, the J end by 2 bases, with 4 bases between. CDR3 length equals 11 residues. The CDR3 DNA reads TGCAGTGCTAGTTCTAACACTGAAGCTTTCTTT. Protein product: CSASSNTEAFF.

This chain links TRBV2 with TRBJ1-2; D not resolved. The germline gives CDR1 SNHLY, CDR2 FYNNEI. This CDR3 has 15 amino acids. Trimming stripped 2 bases from V and 6 bases from J, with 16 bases between. The CDR3 loop is CASSETGIRGHGYTF. As DNA, the CDR3 is TGTGCCAGCAGTGAAACGGGAATAAGAGGCCATGGCTACACCTTC.

This clone was seen a single time. The J gene is TRBJ1-1, the V gene TRBV5-4; D is possibly TRBD1 (6 bases). There are 17 residues in the CDR3. Deletions cut 0 bases from V and 1 base from J, with 16 bases between. Per germline, CDR1 SGHNT and CDR2 YYREEE (reference sequence). CDR3: CASSLVPGTRGNTEAFF. DNA for the CDR3: TGTGCCAGCAGCTTGGTACCCGGGACACGGGGGAACACTGAAGCTTTCTTT.